Detailed here is one T cell receptor (beta chain). Its target is not known. Clones were read by immunoSEQ multiplex PCR, and TCRdb kept only the in-frame ones, dropping some. The sample has 150,000 or so clones, roughly nine tenths seen once; the top ten hold 5.5% to 6%. The source of the sample is a study of T cell responses to AZD1222 COVID-19 vaccine. Study results and limitations: The study found vaccine-associated CD4 TCRs spanning spike, dominant at 160-218 and 743-854. Compared with day 0, the breadth and depth of the Spike-specific TCR repertoire rose significantly after two doses of AZD1222. After the peak T cell response, and only then, were repertoires sampled. Possibly, clonal diversity was underestimated; donors were largely white British and included more females.

Looked up from germline, CDR1 is MNHEY and CDR2 is SVGAGI. J lost 3 bases, V lost 5 bases, and 6 bases had no gene match. This CDR3 is built from 14 residues. V is TRBV6-5 and J is TRBJ1-1; 7 bases agree with TRBD1. The material sequenced was peripheral blood, taken on day 0 of MenACWY control vaccination. This receptor was taken from an adult in good health. The CDR3 is CASSRKQGYTEAFF. CDR3 sequence (DNA): TGTGCCAGCAGTCGTAAACAGGGGTACACTGAAGCTTTCTTT.